This T cell receptor beta chain was sequenced for a study of cytomegalovirus exposure and HLA in healthy donors. A multiplex PCR was run with 60 Vbeta primers and 13 Jbeta primers. Using immunoSEQ multiplex PCR, the repertoire was profiled, and TCRdb retains in-frame clones only, with some absent. The data contain about 130,000 clones, approximately 89% of them singletons. The table lists this clone with a count of one. With 3 bases clipped from V and 3 bases from J, the junction kept 8 bases outside the gene matches. The length of the CDR3 is 15 residues. In germline, CDR1 is GTSNPN, CDR2 SVGIG (reference sequence).

The sequence was collected from a woman aged 30 to 39 in good health and CMV-seropositive. This rearrangement joins TRBV30 to TRBJ2-1; 7 nucleotides align to TRBD2. The sequencing input was PBMCs. The CDR3 sequence: CAWSSTSVGYNEQFF. CDR3 in DNA: TGTGCCTGGAGCTCAACTAGCGTAGGCTACAATGAGCAGTTCTTC.